The clone carrying this T cell receptor beta chain was counted a few times. Germline V gene lookup returns CDR1 MNHEY and CDR2 SMNVEV (reference sequence). Between the trimmed V and J ends, which lost 5 bases and 4 bases, there was a span of 11 bases. This CDR3 is 14 amino acids long. How the authors handled the data: Reference gene primer amplification gave nucleated cell count estimates. Clones were sequenced by immunoSEQ multiplex PCR, and TCRdb holds only the in-frame ones, with some missing. Clone size and the V and J calls come from that table; the DNA yielded D and trimming. Among 400,000 to 550,000 clones listed, 85% to 90% were seen once. These data belong to a study of blood T cell repertoires in COVID-19.

The chain is built from TRBV27 and TRBJ2-2, with D possibly matching TRBD1 (6 bases). The sequence was obtained from a woman aged 30 to 39 with acute or convalescent COVID-19. The specimen sequenced was peripheral blood. The CDR3 loop is CASSPRTATGELFF. The CDR3 DNA reads TGTGCCAGCAGTCCTAGGACAGCCACCGGGGAGCTGTTTTTT.